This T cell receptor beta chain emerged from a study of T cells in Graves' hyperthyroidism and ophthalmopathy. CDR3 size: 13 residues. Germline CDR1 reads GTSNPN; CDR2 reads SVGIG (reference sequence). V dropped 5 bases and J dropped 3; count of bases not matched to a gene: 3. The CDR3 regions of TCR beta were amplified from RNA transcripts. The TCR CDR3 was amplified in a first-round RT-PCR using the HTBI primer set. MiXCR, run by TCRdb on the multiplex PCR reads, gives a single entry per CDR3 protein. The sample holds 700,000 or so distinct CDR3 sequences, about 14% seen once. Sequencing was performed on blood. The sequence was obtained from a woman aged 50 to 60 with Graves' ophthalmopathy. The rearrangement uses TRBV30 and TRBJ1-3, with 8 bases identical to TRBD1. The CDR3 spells CAWETGGGNTIYF. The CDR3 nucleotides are TGTGCCTGGGAAACAGGGGGTGGAAACACCATATATTTT.